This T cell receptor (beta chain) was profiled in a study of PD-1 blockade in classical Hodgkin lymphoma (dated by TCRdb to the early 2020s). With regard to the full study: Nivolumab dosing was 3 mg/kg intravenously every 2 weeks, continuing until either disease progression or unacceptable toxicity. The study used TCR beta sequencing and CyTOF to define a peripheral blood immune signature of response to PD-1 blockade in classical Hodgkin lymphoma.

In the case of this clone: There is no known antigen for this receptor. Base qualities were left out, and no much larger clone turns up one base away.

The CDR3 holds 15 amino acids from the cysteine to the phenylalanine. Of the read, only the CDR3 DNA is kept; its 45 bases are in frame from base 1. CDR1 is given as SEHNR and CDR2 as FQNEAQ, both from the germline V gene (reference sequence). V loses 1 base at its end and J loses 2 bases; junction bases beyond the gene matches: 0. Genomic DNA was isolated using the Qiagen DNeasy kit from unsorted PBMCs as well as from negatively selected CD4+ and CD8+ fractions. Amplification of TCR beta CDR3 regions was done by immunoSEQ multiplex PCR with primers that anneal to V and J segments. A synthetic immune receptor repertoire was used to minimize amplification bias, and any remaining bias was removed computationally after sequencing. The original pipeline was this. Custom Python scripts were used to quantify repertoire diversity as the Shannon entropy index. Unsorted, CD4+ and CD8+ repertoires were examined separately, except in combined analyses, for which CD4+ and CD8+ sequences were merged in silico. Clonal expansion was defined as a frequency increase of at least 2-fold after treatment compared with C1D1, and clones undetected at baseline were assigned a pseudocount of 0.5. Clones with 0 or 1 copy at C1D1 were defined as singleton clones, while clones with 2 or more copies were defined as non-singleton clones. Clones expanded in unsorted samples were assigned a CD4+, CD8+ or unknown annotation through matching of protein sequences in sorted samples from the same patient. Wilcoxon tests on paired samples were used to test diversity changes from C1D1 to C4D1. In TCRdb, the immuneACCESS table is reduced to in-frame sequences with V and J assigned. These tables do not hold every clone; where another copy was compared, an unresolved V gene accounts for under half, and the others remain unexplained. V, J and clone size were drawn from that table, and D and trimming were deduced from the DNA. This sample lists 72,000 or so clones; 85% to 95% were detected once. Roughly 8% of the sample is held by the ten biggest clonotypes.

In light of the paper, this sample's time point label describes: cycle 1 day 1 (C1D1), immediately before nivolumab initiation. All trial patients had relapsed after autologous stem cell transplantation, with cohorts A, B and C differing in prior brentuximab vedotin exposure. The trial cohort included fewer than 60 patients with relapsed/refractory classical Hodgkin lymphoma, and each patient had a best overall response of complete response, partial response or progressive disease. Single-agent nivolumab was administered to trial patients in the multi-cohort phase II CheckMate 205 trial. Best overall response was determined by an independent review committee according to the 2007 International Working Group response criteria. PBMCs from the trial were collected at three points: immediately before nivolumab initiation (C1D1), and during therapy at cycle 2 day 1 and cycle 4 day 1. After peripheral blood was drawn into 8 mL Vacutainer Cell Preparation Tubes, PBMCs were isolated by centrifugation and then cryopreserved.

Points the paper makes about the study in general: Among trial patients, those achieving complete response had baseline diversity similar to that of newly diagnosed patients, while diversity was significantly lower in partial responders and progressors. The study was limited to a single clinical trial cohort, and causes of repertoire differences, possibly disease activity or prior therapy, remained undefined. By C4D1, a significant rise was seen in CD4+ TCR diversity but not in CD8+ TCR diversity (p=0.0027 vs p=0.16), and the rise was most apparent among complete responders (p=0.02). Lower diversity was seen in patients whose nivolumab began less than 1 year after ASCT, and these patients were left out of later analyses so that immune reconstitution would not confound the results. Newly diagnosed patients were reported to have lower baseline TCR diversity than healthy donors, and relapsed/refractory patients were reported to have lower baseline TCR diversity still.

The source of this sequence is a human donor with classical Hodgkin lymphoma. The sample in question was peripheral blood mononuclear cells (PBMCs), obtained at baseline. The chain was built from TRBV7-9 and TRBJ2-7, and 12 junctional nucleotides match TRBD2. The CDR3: CASSLGLAGAYEQYF. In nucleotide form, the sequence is TGTGCCAGCAGCTTAGGACTAGCGGGGGCCTACGAGCAGTACTTC. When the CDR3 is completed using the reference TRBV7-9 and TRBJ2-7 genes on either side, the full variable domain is DTGVSQNPRHKITKRGQNVTFRCDPISEHNRLYWYRQTLGQGPEFLTYFQNEAQLEKSRLLSDRFSAERPKGSFSTLEIQRTEQGDSAMYLCASSLGLAGAYEQYFGPGTRLTVT.